This entry describes one T cell receptor (beta chain). Its matching antigen is unknown. Both TRBC1 and TRBC2 were covered by a beta constant-region primer of two equimolar oligonucleotides. Ligated cDNA was amplified by four rounds of PCR with nested alpha and beta constant-region primers and SP2. TCRdb reprocessed the UMI-ligation and nested PCR reads with MiXCR, giving one entry per CDR3 protein. The data contain some 82,000 distinct CDR3 sequences, about 10% of them singletons. These data belong to a study of naive and memory T cell subsets. Overall study findings and caveats: Gini index rose across naive, CM, EM and EMRA in CD4 and CD8.

The junction had 10 bases not matched to a gene; V was cut back by 1 base and J by 1 base. CDR1 and CDR2 (germline): SEHNR, FQNEAQ (reference sequence). The CDR3 runs to 19 residues. The rearrangement links TRBV7-9 to TRBJ2-2; 9 bases map to TRBD1. This sequence originates from a human donor in good health. Sequencing was performed on naive CD8+ T cells from blood. The CDR3 sequence is CASSLVAGTGGMNTGELFF. The DNA of the CDR3 is TGTGCCAGCAGCTTAGTGGCAGGTACAGGGGGCATGAACACCGGGGAGCTGTTTTTT.